This entry concerns a single T cell receptor beta chain. Its antigen is undetermined. This record comes from a study of a mutant IDH1 vaccine in newly diagnosed glioma. Study observations and caveats: Seemingly, top peripheral T cell clonotype changes bore no relation to pseudoprogression.

This CDR3 has 17 residues. As to time point: week 11, during vaccination. Every vaccine dose comprised 300 ug of mutant IDH1 20-mer peptide plus topical imiquimod. The assay was immunoSEQ multiplex PCR, and TCRdb's table has in-frame clones only and misses some. The data show about 130,000 clones, with roughly 77% seen just once and about 5.5% held by the top ten. The specimen comprised PBMCs, sampled from a glioma patient whose treatment included an IDH1 peptide vaccine. This chain uses TRBV21-1 with TRBJ1-3; TRBD1, the table's D call, was not compared with the DNA. TRBV21-1 is described as a pseudogene. This TCR derives from a man aged 40-49 years with glioma. CDR3 in DNA: TGTGCCAGCAGCAAAAGGGCGCTAACAGGCTCTGGAAACACCATATATTTT. Translation: CASSKRALTGSGNTIYF.